The present T cell receptor (beta chain) was sequenced within a study of HIV-infected patients and healthy controls. The CDR3 has 14 amino acids. Per the germline V gene, CDR1 is DFQATT and CDR2 is SNEGSKA (reference sequence). The V gene lost 0 bases and the J gene lost 6 bases, with 13 bases spanning the gap. TCRdb reprocessed the 5' RACE reads with MiXCR, giving one entry per CDR3 protein. The repertoire has about 63,000 distinct CDR3 sequences, 16% of them found once; the top ten carry approximately 5%. This clonotype was seen many times. The specimen was CD4+ T cells from blood. This TCR derives from a human donor in good health. The J gene is TRBJ2-3, the V gene TRBV20-1; a possible D gene is TRBD2 (7 bases). The CDR3 nucleotides read TGCAGTGCTAGAGAGACGGGGGGCCGGGATACGCAGTATTTT. Protein product: CSARETGGRDTQYF.